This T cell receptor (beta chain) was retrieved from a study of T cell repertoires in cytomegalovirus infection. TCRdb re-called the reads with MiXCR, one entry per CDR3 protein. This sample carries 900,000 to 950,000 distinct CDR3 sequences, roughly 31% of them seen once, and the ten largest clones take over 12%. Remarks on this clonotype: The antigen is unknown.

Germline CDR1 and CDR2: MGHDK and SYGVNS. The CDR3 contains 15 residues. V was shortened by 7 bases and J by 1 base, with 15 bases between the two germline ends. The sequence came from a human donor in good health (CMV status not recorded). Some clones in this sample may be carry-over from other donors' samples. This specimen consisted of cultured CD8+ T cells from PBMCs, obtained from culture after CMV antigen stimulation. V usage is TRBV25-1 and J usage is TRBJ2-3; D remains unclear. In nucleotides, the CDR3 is TGTGCCAGCAACCCGATTAATAGGCGCACAGATACGCAGTATTTT. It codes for CASNPINRRTDTQYF.